The sequence of this TCR beta chain was determined in a study of glioma-infiltrating T cells after dendritic cell vaccination. Primers: 60 V beta forward and 13 J beta reverse. Here immunoSEQ multiplex PCR was the method, and the copy in TCRdb shows in-frame clones only, minus some. There are some 46,000 clones in the sample; approximately 91% occur only once, and 5% to 6% lies in the top ten. On this clone: The antigen is not known.

The CDR3 runs 14 residues. Trimming stripped 4 bases from V and 5 bases from J, with 14 bases between. The germline V gene has CDR1 MNHNS and CDR2 SASEGT. Findings of the study overall: Longer survival after dendritic cell vaccination followed higher pretreatment TIL content.

Time point noted: after dendritic cell vaccination, including at tumor progression/relapse. This TCR was recovered from a human donor with glioblastoma. V gene TRBV6-1 combines with J gene TRBJ1-1; a weak D match, TRBD1 (6 bases). The material was blood, obtained after dendritic cell vaccination. In nucleotides, the CDR3 is TGTGCCAGCAGTGGGTCCAGGGGAAGGACTGAAGCTTTCTTT. Protein: CASSGSRGRTEAFF.